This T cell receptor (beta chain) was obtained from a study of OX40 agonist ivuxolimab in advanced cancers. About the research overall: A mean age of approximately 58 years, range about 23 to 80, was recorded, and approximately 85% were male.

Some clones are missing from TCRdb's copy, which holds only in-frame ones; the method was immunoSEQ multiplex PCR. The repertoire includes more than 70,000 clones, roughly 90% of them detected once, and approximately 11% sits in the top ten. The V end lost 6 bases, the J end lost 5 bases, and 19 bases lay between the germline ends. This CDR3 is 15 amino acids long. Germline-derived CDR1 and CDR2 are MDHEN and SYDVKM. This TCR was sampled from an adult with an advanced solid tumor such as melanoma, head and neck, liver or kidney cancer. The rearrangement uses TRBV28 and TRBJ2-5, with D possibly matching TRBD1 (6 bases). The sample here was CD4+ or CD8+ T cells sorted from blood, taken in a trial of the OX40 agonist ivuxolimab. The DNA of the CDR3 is TGTGCCAGCAGGGACTCAGGGGAATATCGGGAGACCCAGTACTTC. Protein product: CASRDSGEYRETQYF.